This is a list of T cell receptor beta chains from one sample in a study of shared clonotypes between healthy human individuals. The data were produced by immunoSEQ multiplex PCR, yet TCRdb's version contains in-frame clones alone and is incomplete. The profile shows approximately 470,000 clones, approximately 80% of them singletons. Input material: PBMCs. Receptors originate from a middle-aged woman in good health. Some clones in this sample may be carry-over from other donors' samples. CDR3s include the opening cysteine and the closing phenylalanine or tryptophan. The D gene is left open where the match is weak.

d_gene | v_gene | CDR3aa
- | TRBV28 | CASIMSVGAGNTIYF
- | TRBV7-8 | CASSFSPDQPQHF
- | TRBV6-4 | CASSPEEGSYEQYF
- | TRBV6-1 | CASSAGLGRHSYEQYF
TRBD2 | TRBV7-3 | CASSLTAGLAVHEQYF
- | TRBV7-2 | CASSLAAITDTQYF
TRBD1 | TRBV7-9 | CASSFWTGNTGELFF
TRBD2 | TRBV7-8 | CASSPRGGLAVSYEQYF
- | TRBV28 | CASSSGVWAGQNTGELFF
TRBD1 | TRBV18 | CASSQGQANTGELFF
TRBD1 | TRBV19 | CASSPGQGIKTQYF
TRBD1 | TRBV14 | CASSLAGTGGNTIYF
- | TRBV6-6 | CASSLGPAENTGELFF
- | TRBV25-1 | CASSTTGDTQYF
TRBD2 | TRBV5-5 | CASSPPGGEETQYF
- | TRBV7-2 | CASSLDRGGQETQYF
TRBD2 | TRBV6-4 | CASSDHKGTSGYEQYF
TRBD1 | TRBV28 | CASATGGGNQPQHF
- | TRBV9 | CASSAAGENTEAFF
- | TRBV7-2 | CASSLRVTWGTLGADTQYF
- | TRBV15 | CATSRSSNEKLFF
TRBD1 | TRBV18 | CASSDREFGNEQFF
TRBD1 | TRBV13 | CASSSWTGFGLIGANVLTF
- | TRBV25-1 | CASTPPLGSGYEQYF
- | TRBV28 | CASSLSGQSQETQYF
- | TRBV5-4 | CASSVGQRQETQYF
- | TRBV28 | CASSERGEGYTF
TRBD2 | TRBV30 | CAWRLAGLGEQYF
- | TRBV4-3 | CASSKTTGAPDYGYTF
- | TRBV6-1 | CASSEWTAYGYTF
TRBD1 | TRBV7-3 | CASSPQDRLLFF
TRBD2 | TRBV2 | CASSAEGGTEQYF
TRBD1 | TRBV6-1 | CASSPRGQVQNIQYF
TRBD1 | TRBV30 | CAWNTGVGSETQYF
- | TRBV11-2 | CASSLAMEDTQYF
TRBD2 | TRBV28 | CASSPRAGGYYNEQFF
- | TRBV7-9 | CASSPSGMAGNTIYF
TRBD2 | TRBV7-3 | CASSLVASGKNEQFF
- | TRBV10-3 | CAISEGSYEQYF
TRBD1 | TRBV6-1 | CASRRTGDTEAFF
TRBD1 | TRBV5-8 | CASSLGTGFKNEQFF
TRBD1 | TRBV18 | CASSPGQGAGETQYF
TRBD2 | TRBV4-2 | CASSQGSLAGGPFTDTQYF
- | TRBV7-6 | CASSSGVTGELFF
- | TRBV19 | CASAARGGFGKLFF